These 2 T cell receptor beta chains came from one sample sequenced in a study of blood T cell repertoires in COVID-19. Some clones are missing from TCRdb's copy, which holds only in-frame ones; the method was immunoSEQ multiplex PCR. This table has around 180,000 clones, approximately 80% appearing once. Material for sequencing was peripheral blood. The receptor set was obtained from a human donor in a cohort sampled during active COVID-19.

The rearrangement links TRBV9 to TRBJ1-5, with D perhaps TRBD1 (6 bases). V was clipped by 3 bases and J by 6 bases, with 16 bases between them. This CDR3 comprises 15 residues. Germline CDR1 and CDR2: SGDLS and YYNGEE. The CDR3 loop reads CASSAGDSGGQPQHF. CDR3 DNA: TGTGCCAGCAGCGCAGGGGACTCGGGGGGTCAGCCCCAGCATTTT.

This chain uses TRBV4-3 with TRBJ2-7; TRBD2 aligns across 10 bases. Germline assignment: CDR1 LGHNA and CDR2 YSLEER. This CDR3 is 15 amino acids long. With V trimmed by 5 bases and J by 0 bases, 4 bases remained unmatched. CDR3 nucleotide sequence: TGCGCCAGCAGCAGTGGGACTAGCGCCTCCTACGAGCAGTACTTC. It encodes CASSSGTSASYEQYF.